These 26 T cell receptor beta chains originate from one sample sequenced in a study of blood T cells in healthy people across ages. The authors ran a second PCR of about 6 to 12 cycles using a sample-barcoded 5' primer and a J-beta primer mix. TCRdb fed the 5' RACE reads into MiXCR, producing one record per CDR3 protein. Of 1.5 million to 2 million distinct CDR3 sequences in the sample, about 50% were seen once. The material sequenced was blood. These receptor sequences come from a woman aged 40 to 50 in good health.

V and J are TRBV9 and TRBJ1-2; D gene uncertain. V lost 3 bases and J 4 bases, leaving 22 bases between the germline ends. The V gene's germline CDR1 is SGDLS and CDR2 YYNGEE. CDR3 length: 17 residues. The CDR3 reads CASSDQAGWEGSYGYTF. The DNA for the CDR3 is TGTGCCAGCAGCGACCAAGCGGGTTGGGAGGGTTCCTATGGCTACACCTTC.

This clonotype was seen more than once but under ten times. The chain has TRBV7-9 and TRBJ2-7; 8 nucleotides line up with TRBD1. Losses at the gene ends were 2 bases for V and 3 bases for J; bases not matched to a gene: 6. The CDR3 loop spans 15 amino acids. Germline assignment: CDR1 SEHNR and CDR2 FQNEAQ (reference sequence). As DNA, the CDR3 is TGTGCCAGCAGCTTACAGGGGGCGTTCGACTACGAGCAGTACTTC. Protein sequence: CASSLQGAFDYEQYF.

The genes are TRBV5-6 and TRBJ2-2; possibly TRBD1 for D (6 bases). CDR3 length: 15 residues. Between the trimmed V and J ends, which lost 4 bases and 2 bases, there was a span of 12 bases. Germline CDR1 reads SGHDT; CDR2 reads YYEEEE. The CDR3 here is CASSHMDSNTGELFF. CDR3 sequence (DNA): TGTGCCAGCAGCCACATGGACAGTAACACCGGGGAGCTGTTTTTT.

The J gene is TRBJ2-7, the V gene TRBV3-1; D is possibly TRBD1 (5 bases). This CDR3 comprises 15 residues. The germline CDR1 and CDR2 sequences are LGHDT and YNNKEL (reference sequence). Trimming pared 5 bases from V and 7 bases from J, leaving 21 bases between. The CDR3 region has the DNA TGTGCCAGCAGCTCCCGACAGATATCCTACAATGAGCAGTACTTC. This encodes CASSSRQISYNEQYF.

The rearrangement links TRBV4-3 to TRBJ1-6; 7 nucleotides line up with TRBD1. Germline assignment: CDR1 LGHNA and CDR2 YSLEER. Trimming cost V 0 bases and J 6 bases; bases outside gene matches: 2. The CDR3 is made up of 15 amino acids. CDR3 residues: CASSQEQGSNSPLHF. CDR3 nucleotide sequence: TGCGCCAGCAGCCAAGAACAGGGGAGTAATTCACCCCTCCACTTT.

The gene calls are TRBV10-3 and TRBJ2-1; no definite D call. There are 15 residues in the CDR3. V shed 9 bases and J shed 2 bases, with 17 bases lying between them. Germline values: CDR1 ENHRY, CDR2 SYGVKD. As DNA, the CDR3 is TGTGCCATTAAAGGCACCGCAGGCGCCTACAATGAGCAGTTCTTC. Amino acid sequence: CAIKGTAGAYNEQFF.

This clonotype has only a few counts. The chain has TRBV6-2 or TRBV6-3 and TRBJ2-4; a weak D match, TRBD1 (6 bases). The germline CDR1 and CDR2 sequences are MNHEY and SVGEGT. The V end was cut by 2 bases, the J end by 3 bases, with 14 bases between. CDR3 length: 16 amino acids. This CDR3 reads CASSYHRDVYKNIQYF. The CDR3, as DNA: TGTGCCAGCAGTTACCACAGGGACGTCTACAAAAACATTCAGTACTTC.

The chain combines TRBV4-1 with TRBJ2-7; 9 positions match TRBD2. Trimming cost V 0 bases and J 2 bases; bases outside gene matches: 8. Germline loops: CDR1 MGHRA, CDR2 YSYEKL. This CDR3 contains 17 residues. The CDR3, as DNA: TGCGCCAGCAGCCAAGAGATAGGAACTAGCGGGCCCTACGAGCAGTACTTC. This sequence encodes CASSQEIGTSGPYEQYF.

The chain uses TRBV18 and TRBJ1-4; no reliable D call. Between the trimmed V and J ends, which lost 6 bases and 6 bases, there was a span of 14 bases. Germline values: CDR1 KGHSH, CDR2 LQKENI. This CDR3 contains 14 residues. This CDR3 reads CASSRETVHEKLFF. In DNA, the CDR3 is TGTGCCAGCTCCCGGGAAACGGTCCATGAAAAACTGTTTTTT.

The chain is built from TRBV29-1 and TRBJ2-5, with 13 bases lining up with TRBD2. CDR1 and CDR2 (germline): SQVTM, ANQGSEA. The junction had 9 bases not matched to a gene; V was cut back by 6 bases and J by 2 bases. CDR3 size: 16 residues. The CDR3: CSVPGTSGALQETQYF. The CDR3 DNA sequence: TGCAGCGTGCCCGGGACTAGCGGGGCTCTACAAGAGACCCAGTACTTC.

The chain combines TRBV5-1 with TRBJ2-1; weak D call: TRBD2 (6 bases). Trimming cost V 4 bases and J 12 bases, with 11 bases left between them. CDR3 length: 11 amino acids. CDR1 is SGHRS and CDR2 is YFSETQ in the germline V gene. The CDR3 DNA reads as TGCGCCAGCAGCGGGGACTGGGGGCAGTTCTTC. Protein: CASSGDWGQFF.

The chain has TRBV5-1 and TRBJ2-1, with D possibly being TRBD1 (5 bases). Germline V gene sequence: CDR1 SGHRS, CDR2 YFSETQ. The CDR3 loop spans 18 amino acids. V was clipped by 3 bases and J by 0 bases, with 19 bases between them. CDR3 residues: CASSSSLTAISSYNEQFF. As DNA, the CDR3 is TGCGCCAGCAGCTCTTCCCTGACAGCAATTAGCTCCTACAATGAGCAGTTCTTC.

V and J are TRBV6-6 and TRBJ2-1; 11 nucleotides line up with TRBD1. Germline trimming cut 6 bases from V and 5 bases from J; bases unmatched to any gene: 6. The CDR3 spans 15 residues. Germline CDR1 MNHNY, CDR2 SVGAGI (reference sequence). The CDR3 loop is CASSRRTGGHNEQFF. CDR3 bases: TGTGCCAGCAGCCGCCGGACAGGGGGCCACAATGAGCAGTTCTTC.

About this clonotype itself: The germline gene is not matched at one end of the junction; a read error may be the cause. This chain connects TRBV20-1 to TRBJ2-5; D is possibly TRBD1 (6 bases). The DNA end is more similar to TRBJ2-7, so the J call may be wrong. CDR1 is DFQATT and CDR2 is SNEGSKA in the germline V gene (reference sequence). CDR3 size: 12 residues. CDR3 nucleotides: TGCAGTGCTACTGACAGGTCCTTCGAGCAGTACTTC. This encodes CSATDRSFEQYF.

The genes are TRBV13 and TRBJ2-5, with a possible D match to TRBD1 (5 bases). The V gene lost 5 bases and the J gene lost 5 bases, with 21 bases spanning the gap. The CDR3 spans 16 residues. CDR1 and CDR2 (germline): PRHDT, FYEKMQ (reference sequence). The DNA of the CDR3 is TGTGCCAGCAGCCCACAGGCAGTTCTGGGCGTCGAGACCCAGTACTTC. Translation gives CASSPQAVLGVETQYF. The full variable domain, with the rest looked up from reference TRBV13 and TRBJ2-5, is AAGVIQSPRHLIKEKRETATLKCYPIPRHDTVYWYQQGPGQDPQFLISFYEKMQSDKGSIPDRFSAQQFSDYHSELNMSSLELGDSALYFCASSPQAVLGVETQYFGPGTRLLVL.

The chain carries TRBV24-1 and TRBJ2-3; weak D call: TRBD2 (5 bases). Trimming removed 0 bases at V and 0 bases at J, with 9 bases between. Per the germline V gene, CDR1 is KGHDR and CDR2 is SFDVKD. This CDR3 has 16 residues. As DNA, the CDR3 is TGTGCCACCAGTGATTTGGAGGGCCCGAGCACAGATACGCAGTATTTT. Translated: CATSDLEGPSTDTQYF.

This clonotype has a handful of counts. V is TRBV20-1 and J is TRBJ2-1, with TRBD2 matching over 10 bases. The ends lost 6 bases at V and 2 bases at J; junction bases unmatched: 7. CDR1 and CDR2 from the germline V gene are DFQATT and SNEGSKA (reference sequence). This CDR3 region has 15 residues. For the CDR3, the DNA is TGCAGTGCGGAACGGACTAGCGGTCCCTACAATGAGCAGTTCTTC. It is translated as CSAERTSGPYNEQFF.

J is TRBJ2-5 and V is TRBV10-3, with TRBD1 matching 8 bases. Germline trimming cut 0 bases from V and 11 bases from J; bases unmatched to any gene: 14. This CDR3 has 16 amino acids. CDR1 and CDR2 (germline): ENHRY, SYGVKD. The CDR3 DNA sequence: TGTGCCATCAGTGAGTCAGGTGGACAGGGAAACAATGAGCAGTACTTC. It encodes CAISESGGQGNNEQYF.

The gene calls are TRBV29-1 and TRBJ2-1; 8 bases match TRBD2. The CDR3 consists of 16 residues. The junction had 9 bases not matched to a gene; V was cut back by 5 bases and J by 0 bases. CDR1 is SQVTM, CDR2 ANQGSEA, per germline. This chain's CDR3 is CSVKSGGPSSYNEQFF. The CDR3 DNA reads as TGCAGCGTTAAATCGGGGGGGCCGAGCTCCTACAATGAGCAGTTCTTC.

This clonotype has more than one count but fewer than ten. J is TRBJ2-5 and V is TRBV4-1; possibly TRBD2 for D (7 bases). From germline, CDR1 is MGHRA and CDR2 YSYEKL. V lost 2 bases to trimming and J lost 2 bases, with 12 bases between them. The CDR3 length is 15 residues. The CDR3 DNA is TGCGCCAGCAGCCAATTCGCGGGGGCTCAAGAGACCCAGTACTTC. It translates to CASSQFAGAQETQYF.

V is TRBV20-1 and J is TRBJ2-5; 12 nucleotides match TRBD2. The length of the CDR3 is 16 residues. Germline V CDR1 and CDR2: DFQATT, SNEGSKA (reference sequence). V was clipped by 0 bases and J by 2 bases; unmatched bases: 4. The CDR3 nucleotides read TGCAGTGCTAGAGATGGGACTAGCGGGTTTCAAGAGACCCAGTACTTC. Amino acids: CSARDGTSGFQETQYF.

The rearrangement links TRBV7-2 to TRBJ1-5, with D possibly matching TRBD1 (5 bases). The V and J ends lost 3 bases and 4 bases respectively, with 13 bases between them. Germline V gene lookup returns CDR1 SGHTA and CDR2 FQGNSA. This CDR3 is 15 amino acids long. CDR3 loop: CASSLGGPHNQPQHF. In nucleotides, the CDR3 is TGTGCCAGCAGCTTGGGGGGACCTCATAATCAGCCCCAGCATTTT.

This clonotype was picked up a small number of times. This chain connects TRBV20-1 to TRBJ1-2; D not certain. The CDR3 length is 15 residues. V was trimmed by 3 bases and J by 4 bases, leaving 18 bases between them. The germline V gene has CDR1 DFQATT and CDR2 SNEGSKA (reference sequence). The CDR3 sequence: CSARGLIPLRYGYTF. The CDR3 nucleotides are TGCAGTGCTAGGGGGTTGATCCCACTACGCTATGGCTACACCTTC.

The chain uses TRBV7-2 and TRBJ2-4, with D uncertain. The end of the DNA is better explained by TRBJ2-7, so the J call may be wrong. The CDR3 covers 14 residues. Germline CDR1 is SGHTA and CDR2 is FQGNSA. CDR3 region: CASSLGLERNEQYF. CDR3 nucleotide sequence: TGTGCCAGCAGCTTAGGGCTAGAGAGAAACGAGCAGTACTTC.

The chain carries TRBV28 and TRBJ2-7, with no clear D. This CDR3 region has 14 residues. V lost 6 bases and J 4 bases, leaving 16 bases between the germline ends. The V gene's germline CDR1 is MDHEN and CDR2 SYDVKM. The CDR3 coding sequence is TGTGCCAGCAGGGGGTGGAGCCTAGGTTACGAGCAGTACTTC. It codes for CASRGWSLGYEQYF.

As for this clonotype: The junction departs from the called germline gene at one end, perhaps through a read error. The V gene is TRBV12-3 or TRBV12-4, the J gene TRBJ2-7; no firm D call. There are 15 residues in the CDR3. The DNA of the CDR3 is TGTGCCAGCTCTCCTGGGCAGTCCAGCTCCTACAAGCAGTACTTC. This encodes CASSPGQSSSYKQYF.